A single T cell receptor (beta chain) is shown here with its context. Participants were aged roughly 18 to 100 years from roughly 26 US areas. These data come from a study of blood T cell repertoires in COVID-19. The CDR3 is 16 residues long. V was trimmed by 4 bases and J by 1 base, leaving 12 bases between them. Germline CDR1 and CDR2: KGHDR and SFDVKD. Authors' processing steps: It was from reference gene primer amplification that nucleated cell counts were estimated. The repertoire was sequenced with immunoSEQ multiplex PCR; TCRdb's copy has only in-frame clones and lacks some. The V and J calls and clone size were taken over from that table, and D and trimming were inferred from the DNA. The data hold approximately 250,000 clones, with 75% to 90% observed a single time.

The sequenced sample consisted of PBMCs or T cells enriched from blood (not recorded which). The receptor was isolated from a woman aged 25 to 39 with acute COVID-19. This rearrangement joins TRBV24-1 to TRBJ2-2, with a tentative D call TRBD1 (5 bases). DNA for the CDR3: TGTGCCACCAGTGAAGGTACAGGCATGAACACCGGGGAGCTGTTTTTT. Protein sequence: CATSEGTGMNTGELFF.